A selection of T cell receptor beta chains follows, all from one sample in a study of shared clonotypes between healthy human individuals. Assay used: immunoSEQ multiplex PCR; TCRdb lists only in-frame clones, some missing. This sample carries about 490,000 clones, 65% to 80% of them seen once, and the ten largest clones take over 9.5%. Sample: PBMCs. The receptors derive from a woman between 35 and 50 years old in good health. Some clones in this sample may be carry-over from other donors' samples. Each CDR3 is given with its conserved first and last residue. Fields, in order: V gene, D gene, clone size, J gene, CDR3 protein, CDR3 DNA. D genes are given only for firm matches. For some rows the clone size is stated as once, few or many, or as a class when expanded; others skip it.

v_gene: TRBV7-9
d_gene: NA
abundance: NA
j_gene: TRBJ1-5
CDR3aa: CASSPRRGVDQPQHF
CDR3nt: TGTGCCAGCAGTCCGCGGAGGGGTGTGGATCAGCCCCAGCATTTT

v_gene: TRBV30
d_gene: TRBD1
abundance: few
j_gene: TRBJ1-2
CDR3aa: CAIDRAAGYTF
CDR3nt: TGTGCCATAGACAGGGCCGCTGGCTACACCTTC

v_gene: TRBV5-1
d_gene: NA
abundance: NA
j_gene: TRBJ2-2
CDR3aa: CASSLAGGGNTGELFF
CDR3nt: TGCGCCAGCAGCTTGGCGGGCGGGGGCAACACCGGGGAGCTGTTTTTT

v_gene: TRBV6-1
d_gene: NA
abundance: once
j_gene: TRBJ1-5
CDR3aa: CASSESTGNQPQHF
CDR3nt: TGTGCCAGCAGTGAATCTACAGGGAACCAGCCCCAGCATTTT

v_gene: TRBV5-4
d_gene: NA
abundance: few
j_gene: TRBJ2-7
CDR3aa: CASSLTDSSYEQYF
CDR3nt: TGTGCCAGCAGCTTGACAGATAGCTCCTACGAGCAGTACTTC

v_gene: TRBV5-6
d_gene: TRBD1
abundance: once
j_gene: TRBJ1-1
CDR3aa: CARVRGQGGTEAFF
CDR3nt: TGTGCCAGGGTGCGGGGACAGGGGGGCACTGAAGCTTTCTTT

v_gene: TRBV18
d_gene: NA
abundance: NA
j_gene: TRBJ2-7
CDR3aa: CASSPLGDFGQYF
CDR3nt: TGTGCCAGCTCACCACTAGGGGACTTTGGGCAGTACTTC

v_gene: TRBV28
d_gene: NA
abundance: NA
j_gene: TRBJ1-4
CDR3aa: CASRLLGVEKLFF
CDR3nt: TGTGCCAGCAGGCTTTTAGGGGTTGAAAAACTGTTTTTT

v_gene: TRBV21-1
d_gene: NA
abundance: once
j_gene: TRBJ2-7
CDR3aa: CASSKAKGGPYEQYF
CDR3nt: TGTGCCAGCAGCAAAGCTAAAGGGGGCCCCTACGAGCAGTACTTC

v_gene: TRBV14
d_gene: NA
abundance: once
j_gene: TRBJ2-3
CDR3aa: CASSQQTGWGTDTQYF
CDR3nt: TGTGCCAGCAGTCAACAAACAGGGTGGGGCACAGATACGCAGTATTTT

v_gene: TRBV15
d_gene: TRBD2
abundance: NA
j_gene: TRBJ2-7
CDR3aa: CATRIAGGDEQYF
CDR3nt: TGTGCCACCAGGATAGCGGGAGGGGACGAGCAGTACTTC

v_gene: TRBV5-1
d_gene: NA
abundance: NA
j_gene: TRBJ2-4
CDR3aa: CASSLDPAAKNIQYF
CDR3nt: TGCGCCAGCAGCTTGGACCCCGCTGCCAAAAACATTCAGTACTTC

v_gene: TRBV1
d_gene: NA
abundance: NA
j_gene: TRBJ2-2
CDR3aa: CTSSHGGRGDTGELFF
CDR3nt: TGCACCAGCAGCCACGGTGGGAGAGGTGACACCGGGGAGCTGTTTTTT

v_gene: TRBV11-2
d_gene: NA
abundance: NA
j_gene: TRBJ2-5
CDR3aa: CASSLEVVQRETQYF
CDR3nt: TGTGCCAGCAGCTTAGAGGTGGTGCAACGGGAGACCCAGTACTTC

v_gene: TRBV10-3
d_gene: NA
abundance: NA
j_gene: TRBJ2-5
CDR3aa: CAISERTGQEETQYF
CDR3nt: TGTGCCATCAGTGAGAGAACAGGCCAGGAAGAGACCCAGTACTTC

v_gene: TRBV28
d_gene: NA
abundance: NA
j_gene: TRBJ1-1
CDR3aa: CASSPSGLLNTEAFF
CDR3nt: TGTGCCAGCAGTCCTTCAGGACTATTGAACACTGAAGCTTTCTTT

v_gene: TRBV5-1
d_gene: TRBD1
abundance: NA
j_gene: TRBJ2-2
CDR3aa: CASTRNQQGAGTGELFF
CDR3nt: TGCGCCAGCACTCGAAACCAACAGGGGGCGGGCACCGGGGAGCTGTTTTTT